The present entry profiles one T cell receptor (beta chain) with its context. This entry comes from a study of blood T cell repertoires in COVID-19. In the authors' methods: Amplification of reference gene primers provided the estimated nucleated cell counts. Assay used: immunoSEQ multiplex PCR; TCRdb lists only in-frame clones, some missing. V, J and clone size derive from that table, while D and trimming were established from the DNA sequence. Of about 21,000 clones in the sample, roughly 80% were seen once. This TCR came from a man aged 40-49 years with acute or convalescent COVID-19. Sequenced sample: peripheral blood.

CDR3 nucleotides: TGTGCCATCAGCGCGGATTTGGCCACCGGGGAGCTGTTTTTT. It is translated as CAISADLATGELFF. The V and J genes are TRBV10-3 and TRBJ2-2; D call uncertain. The CDR3 covers 14 residues. V shed 6 bases and J shed 4 bases, with 12 bases lying between them. Germline V CDR1 and CDR2: ENHRY, SYGVKD.